The 20 T cell receptor beta chains below come from one sample, sequenced in a study of blood T cell repertoires in COVID-19. Sequencing used immunoSEQ multiplex PCR; TCRdb keeps in-frame clones, though not all of them. Among 150,000 or so clones listed, roughly 90% were seen once. Sample: PBMCs or T cells enriched from blood (not recorded which). The receptor source for this set is a man between 50 and 59 years old who had recovered from COVID-19.

The rearrangement links TRBV6-5 to TRBJ1-2, with TRBD1 as a possible D gene (5 bases). The germline V gene encodes CDR1 MNHEY and CDR2 SVGAGI. The CDR3 loop spans 13 amino acids. V lost 5 bases, J lost 4 bases, and 11 bases lay in between. The CDR3 region is CASSPGGFYGYTF. CDR3 sequence (DNA): TGTGCCAGCAGTCCCGGGGGGTTCTATGGCTACACCTTC.

This clone appeared once. The CDR3 bases are TGCGCCAGCAGCTTGGAACAGGAGGGAGAGACCCAGTACTTC. As protein: CASSLEQEGETQYF. The V and J genes are TRBV5-1 and TRBJ2-5, with D perhaps matching TRBD2 (6 bases). Trimming pared 0 bases from V and 4 bases from J, leaving 10 bases between. Germline V gene data show CDR1 as SGHRS and CDR2 as YFSETQ. The CDR3 runs 14 residues. Variable domain in full (rest from reference TRBV5-1 and TRBJ2-5): KAGVTQTPRYLIKTRGQQVTLSCSPISGHRSVSWYQQTPGQGLQFLFEYFSETQRNKGNFPGRFSGRQFSNSRSEMNVSTLELGDSALYLCASSLEQEGETQYFGPGTRLLVL.

This rearrangement joins TRBV30 to TRBJ2-6; D is unclear. The germline V and J ends were trimmed by 0 bases and 1 base, with 10 bases remaining between them. Germline lookup yields CDR1 GTSNPN and CDR2 SVGIG (reference sequence). This CDR3 region has 16 residues. This chain's CDR3 is CAWSVSWQSGANVLTF. Here the CDR3 DNA reads TGTGCCTGGAGTGTAAGTTGGCAGTCTGGGGCCAACGTCCTGACTTTC.

The chain recombines TRBV19 with TRBJ1-6; no clear D gene. Germline V lookup: CDR1 LNHDA, CDR2 SQIVND (reference sequence). V was clipped by 2 bases and J by 10 bases, with 12 bases between them. This CDR3 comprises 14 residues. The CDR3 DNA reads TGTGCCAGTAGTATAAAAACGGTGGGCTCACCCCTCCACTTT. This translates into CASSIKTVGSPLHF.

The genes are TRBV7-8 and TRBJ1-5; D perhaps matches TRBD1 (6 bases). The CDR3 has 13 amino acids. From germline, CDR1 is SGHVS and CDR2 FQNEAQ. The germline V and J ends were trimmed by 4 bases and 4 bases, with 8 bases remaining between them. CDR3 sequence reads: CASSSQGNQPQHF. CDR3 bases: TGTGCCAGCAGCTCACAGGGAAATCAGCCCCAGCATTTT.

Concerning this clone: Since no conserved phenylalanine or tryptophan closes the CDR3, a read error is the likely cause. No DNA is shown, since the ends of the CDR3 on it are uncertain; the CDR3 is the one TCRdb lists. CDR3: CASSVGTGLFI. The chain combines TRBV9 with TRBJ2-7; the table calls TRBD2, which could not be checked here. Germline values: CDR1 SGDLS, CDR2 YYNGEE. With termini counted, the CDR3 has 11 amino acids.

The rearrangement links TRBV19 to TRBJ1-5; 8 bases map to TRBD1. The trim removed 9 bases at V and 6 bases at J, leaving 7 bases unmatched. The CDR3 totals 13 residues. The germline gives CDR1 LNHDA, CDR2 SQIVND (reference sequence). The CDR3 sequence is CASTDREVQPQHF. CDR3 nucleotides: TGTGCCAGCACGGACAGGGAGGTTCAGCCCCAGCATTTT. Based on the CDR3 plus reference TRBV19 and TRBJ1-5, the full variable domain is DGGITQSPKYLFRKEGQNVTLSCEQNLNHDAMYWYRQDPGQGLRLIYYSQIVNDFQKGDIAEGYSVSREKKESFPLTVTSAQKNPTAFYLCASTDREVQPQHFGDGTRLSIL.

The V call is TRBV28, the J call TRBJ2-5; possible D gene TRBD1, 6 bases. The CDR3 extends over 13 amino acids. Trimming removed 6 bases from V and 5 bases from J, with 13 bases in between. Germline values: CDR1 MDHEN, CDR2 SYDVKM. The CDR3 is CASSPGQRETQYF. The DNA for the CDR3 is TGTGCCAGCAGCCCCGGACAGAGGGAGACCCAGTACTTC. Combining the CDR3 with reference TRBV28 and TRBJ2-5 gives the whole variable domain DVKVTQSSRYLVKRTGEKVFLECVQDMDHENMFWYRQDPGLGLRLIYFSYDVKMKEKGDIPEGYSVSREKKERFSLILESASTNQTSMYLCASSPGQRETQYFGPGTRLLVL.

The CDR3 DNA follows: TGTGCCAGCAGCCAGAGGCCGGGACACCGTTCTTATGGCTACACCTTC. Its translation: CASSQRPGHRSYGYTF. The chain couples TRBV11-2 to TRBJ1-2, with D possibly matching TRBD1 (6 bases). V lost 5 bases and J 5 bases, leaving 21 bases between the germline ends. CDR3 length: 16 residues. CDR1 and CDR2 (germline): SGHAT, FQNNGV.

This clone showed up just a few times. Here the CDR3 reads CASSIPGTGNQPQHF. Here the CDR3 DNA reads TGTGCCAGCAGTATTCCCGGGACAGGCAATCAGCCCCAGCATTTT. J is TRBJ1-5 and V is TRBV28; 7 bases fit TRBD1. Unmatched junction bases numbered 6, after V lost 5 bases and J lost 2 bases. CDR1 is MDHEN and CDR2 is SYDVKM in the germline V gene. This CDR3 region has 15 residues. The whole variable domain, remainder taken from reference TRBV28 and TRBJ1-5, is DVKVTQSSRYLVKRTGEKVFLECVQDMDHENMFWYRQDPGLGLRLIYFSYDVKMKEKGDIPEGYSVSREKKERFSLILESASTNQTSMYLCASSIPGTGNQPQHFGDGTRLSIL.

J is TRBJ1-1 and V is TRBV6-2 or TRBV6-3; TRBD1 is a possible D gene (6 bases). This CDR3 region has 17 residues. Germline lookup yields CDR1 MNHEY and CDR2 SVGEGT. The V end was cut by 2 bases, the J end by 0 bases, with 16 bases between. The CDR3 sequence is CASSYEQGRTMNTEAFF. In DNA, the CDR3 is TGTGCCAGCAGTTACGAACAGGGAAGGACCATGAACACTGAAGCTTTCTTT.

CDR3 sequence reads: CASSRTGNSNQPQHF. DNA of the CDR3: TGTGCCAGCAGTAGGACAGGTAATAGCAATCAGCCCCAGCATTTT. The chain carries TRBV6-5 and TRBJ1-5; TRBD1 matches 7 bases. Trimming took 5 bases from V and 0 from J; bases not matched to a gene: 4. This CDR3 is 15 amino acids long. CDR1 MNHEY and CDR2 SVGAGI come from the germline V gene.

V and J are TRBV28 and TRBJ2-3, with unresolved D. The CDR3 runs to 12 residues. The V gene's germline CDR1 is MDHEN and CDR2 SYDVKM. V was clipped by 5 bases and J by 7 bases, with 10 bases between them. CDR3 in amino acids: CASSRNTNTQYF. CDR3 sequence (DNA): TGTGCCAGCAGTCGAAACACTAATACGCAGTATTTT. Full variable domain (remainder filled in from reference TRBV28 and TRBJ2-3): DVKVTQSSRYLVKRTGEKVFLECVQDMDHENMFWYRQDPGLGLRLIYFSYDVKMKEKGDIPEGYSVSREKKERFSLILESASTNQTSMYLCASSRNTNTQYFGPGTRLTVL.

The chain is built from TRBV5-8 and TRBJ1-4, with D hard to call. Trimming pared 2 bases from V and 3 bases from J, leaving 8 bases between. The CDR3 totals 14 residues. Germline V gene sequence: CDR1 SGHTS, CDR2 YDEGEE. The DNA of the CDR3 is TGTGCCAGCAGCTTCTACTCATCTAATGAAAAACTGTTTTTT. This sequence encodes CASSFYSSNEKLFF.

This clone has just one count. The CDR3: CASSQGKSGDSAGYTF. The CDR3 nucleotides read TGCGCCAGCAGCCAAGGTAAATCCGGAGATTCGGCTGGCTACACCTTC. V gene TRBV4-1 combines with J gene TRBJ1-2; D unclear. The length of the CDR3 is 16 residues. Between the trimmed V and J ends, which lost 1 base and 7 bases, there was a span of 19 bases. CDR1 MGHRA and CDR2 YSYEKL come from the germline V gene.

This clone was detected only once. V usage is TRBV19 and J usage is TRBJ2-5; 12 positions match TRBD1. CDR1 is LNHDA and CDR2 is SQIVND in the germline V gene (reference sequence). This CDR3 spans 17 amino acids. J was trimmed by 4 bases and V by 8 bases; bases with no gene match: 14. For the CDR3, the DNA is TGTGCCAGTTTTCTCATGTGTGGGGACAGGGGGCCAGAGACCCAGTACTTC. Its protein is CASFLMCGDRGPETQYF.

The chain recombines TRBV5-1 with TRBJ2-3; possible D gene TRBD2, 6 bases. The germline V and J ends were trimmed by 4 bases and 5 bases, with 20 bases remaining between them. The CDR3 runs 16 residues. CDR1 SGHRS and CDR2 YFSETQ come from the germline V gene. The CDR3 DNA reads TGCGCCAGCAGCCTCGGTAGCGGCCCTGGGCAAGATACGCAGTATTTT. Translating gives CASSLGSGPGQDTQYF.

The rearrangement uses TRBV7-3 and TRBJ1-2; a weak D match, TRBD1 (6 bases). Germline-derived CDR1 and CDR2 are SGHTA and FQGTGA. The CDR3 contains 15 residues. Trimming cost V 5 bases and J 6 bases, with 19 bases left between them. CDR3 nucleotide sequence: TGTGCCAGCAGCCCGATGCCGACAGGTTGGGATGGCTACACCTTC. This codes for CASSPMPTGWDGYTF.

This chain connects TRBV20-1 to TRBJ1-2; no definite D call. This CDR3 has 10 residues. The germline gives CDR1 DFQATT, CDR2 SNEGSKA (reference sequence). V was trimmed by 6 bases and J by 4 bases, leaving 6 bases between them. Here the CDR3 reads CSAGAYGYTF. CDR3 nucleotides: TGCAGTGCGGGAGCCTATGGCTACACCTTC.

The chain employs TRBV9 and TRBJ1-1, with D maybe TRBD1 (5 bases). Deletions cut 0 bases from V and 6 bases from J, with 15 bases between. The CDR3 loop spans 15 amino acids. The germline CDR1 and CDR2 sequences are SGDLS and YYNGEE. The chain's CDR3 is CASSVVRVGASEAFF. DNA of the CDR3: TGTGCCAGCAGCGTAGTTCGGGTAGGGGCCTCTGAAGCTTTCTTT.